This T cell receptor beta chain emerged from a study of T cell responses to AZD1222 COVID-19 vaccine. The CDR3 is made up of 12 amino acids. Looked up from germline, CDR1 is SGHAT and CDR2 is FQNNGV. Trimming left V 3 bases short and J 7 bases short, with 9 bases between. Generated by immunoSEQ multiplex PCR, the TCRdb table keeps only in-frame clones and is missing some. The sample includes about 120,000 clones, less than 95% of them seen just once. The clonotype comes from an adult in good health. This chain joins TRBV11-2 and TRBJ1-1; weak D call: TRBD1 (5 bases). The sample here was peripheral blood, taken on day 0 of MenACWY control vaccination. CDR3 sequence: CASSFGGNEAFF. The DNA of the CDR3 is TGTGCCAGCAGCTTTGGGGGGAATGAAGCTTTCTTT.